These T cell receptor beta chains were read from a single sample in a study of PD-1 blockade in mismatch repair-deficient tumors. The assay was immunoSEQ multiplex PCR, and TCRdb's table has in-frame clones only and misses some. The sample lists some 120,000 clones, almost 90% seen once, with about an eighth in the top ten. The sequenced sample was peripheral blood, obtained just under 74 weeks after starting pembrolizumab. The receptors derive from an adult with mismatch repair-deficient cancer. Each CDR3 is given with its conserved first and last residue. D genes are given only for firm matches. Part of the rows lack a size; the others show once, few, many or a class for expanded clones.

D	V	size	J	CDR3	DNA
TRBD2	TRBV7-6	-	TRBJ2-5	CASSAGTSVETQYF	TGTGCCAGCAGCGCAGGGACTAGCGTAGAGACCCAGTACTTC
-	TRBV19	-	TRBJ2-1	CASSIAADEQFF	TGTGCCAGTAGTATAGCCGCGGATGAGCAGTTCTTC
-	TRBV28	once	TRBJ2-3	CASSFLSRSDTQYF	TGTGCCAGCAGTTTCCTTTCACGCTCAGATACGCAGTATTTT
TRBD2	TRBV7-2	-	TRBJ2-3	CASSPRWSGKAARDTQYF	TGTGCCAGCAGCCCTCGTTGGAGCGGGAAGGCTGCCCGAGATACGCAGTATTTT
-	TRBV4-1	few	TRBJ2-7	CASSHGVRGPYEQYF	TGCGCCAGCAGCCATGGGGTCCGGGGGCCCTACGAGCAGTACTTC
TRBD1	TRBV29-1	-	TRBJ2-7	CSVEGTGEDYEQYF	TGCAGCGTTGAAGGGACAGGCGAGGACTACGAGCAGTACTTC
TRBD2	TRBV28	-	TRBJ2-3	CASSPGLAGSVDTQYF	TGTGCCAGCAGTCCCGGACTAGCGGGGTCGGTAGATACGCAGTATTTT
-	TRBV4-1	once	TRBJ2-3	CASSQVASTDTQYF	TGCGCCAGCAGCCAAGTAGCAAGCACAGATACGCAGTATTTT
-	TRBV5-6	few	TRBJ2-7	CASSLGIPPSEQYF	TGTGCCAGCAGCTTGGGGATACCCCCTTCCGAGCAGTACTTC
-	TRBV6-5	-	TRBJ2-2	CASSYSFGGGLGELFF	TGTGCCAGCAGTTACTCCTTCGGCGGGGGCCTCGGGGAGCTGTTTTTT
-	TRBV28	-	TRBJ2-2	CASSLSGGELFF	TGTGCCAGCAGTTTAAGTGGGGGGGAGCTGTTTTTT
-	TRBV27	-	TRBJ2-7	CASSLSAGEEFYEQYF	TGTGCCAGCAGTTTAAGTGCGGGTGAGGAGTTCTACGAGCAGTACTTC
-	TRBV5-1	-	TRBJ2-7	CASSRWEGAPSYEQYF	TGCGCCAGCAGCCGGTGGGAGGGGGCGCCCTCCTACGAGCAGTACTTC
-	TRBV28	few	TRBJ1-5	CASSLGQYQPQHF	TGTGCCAGCAGTTTGGGGCAGTACCAGCCCCAGCATTTT
-	TRBV19	-	TRBJ1-2	CASKRGSQNYGYTF	TGTGCCAGTAAGAGGGGATCCCAAAACTATGGCTACACCTTC
TRBD1	TRBV4-2	-	TRBJ2-5	CASSQDRAGGKETQYF	TGTGCCAGCAGCCAAGATAGGGCAGGGGGAAAGGAGACCCAGTACTTC
TRBD1	TRBV5-4	-	TRBJ2-1	CASRLGQGVYNEQFF	TGTGCCAGCAGACTCGGACAGGGGGTTTACAATGAGCAGTTCTTC
-	TRBV27	-	TRBJ2-2	CASSLSLRRPTGELFF	TGTGCCAGCAGTTTATCCCTCCGAAGACCCACCGGGGAGCTGTTTTTT
-	TRBV30	-	TRBJ2-3	CAWSGLGTDTQYF	TGTGCCTGGAGTGGTCTAGGAACAGATACGCAGTATTTT
TRBD2	TRBV28	-	TRBJ2-1	CASRSPGTTTYNEQFF	TGTGCCAGCAGAAGTCCCGGGACTACAACCTACAATGAGCAGTTCTTC
TRBD1	TRBV6-5	-	TRBJ2-7	CASSDRGYEQYF	TGTGCCAGCAGCGACAGGGGCTACGAGCAGTACTTC
TRBD2	TRBV4-1	-	TRBJ2-7	CASSQGGLAEDRYEQYF	TGCGCCAGCAGCCAGGGGGGACTAGCGGAAGATCGTTACGAGCAGTACTTC
-	TRBV27	-	TRBJ1-2	CASSPGHGAYYGYTF	TGTGCCAGCAGTCCGGGACATGGGGCCTACTATGGCTACACCTTC
-	TRBV10-3	-	TRBJ2-7	CAISQGGGYEQYF	TGTGCCATCAGTCAGGGGGGGGGATACGAGCAGTACTTC
TRBD1	TRBV27	-	TRBJ2-1	CASSGTENEQFF	TGTGCCAGCAGTGGGACAGAGAATGAGCAGTTCTTC
TRBD2	TRBV4-1	-	TRBJ2-7	CASSPGLASGEQYF	TGCGCCAGCAGCCCTGGACTAGCCTCTGGGGAGCAGTACTTC
-	TRBV19	-	TRBJ1-4	CASSITREKLFF	TGTGCCAGTAGTATTACCCGGGAAAAACTGTTTTTT
TRBD1	TRBV7-8	-	TRBJ1-2	CASSPGGQDGCTF	TGTGCCAGCAGCCCAGGGGGACAGGACGGTTGCACCTTC
-	TRBV5-4	-	TRBJ1-1	CASSFPPGVMNTEAFF	TGTGCCAGCAGTTTTCCGCCAGGGGTCATGAACACTGAAGCTTTCTTT
TRBD2	TRBV11-2	-	TRBJ2-3	CASIQLAGGGDTQYF	TGTGCCAGCATCCAGCTAGCGGGTGGCGGAGATACGCAGTATTTT
TRBD1	TRBV11-3	-	TRBJ2-7	CASSRGTVYEQYF	TGTGCCAGCAGCAGGGGGACAGTATACGAGCAGTACTTC
TRBD1	TRBV4-1	-	TRBJ1-5	CASSMDRGNQPQHF	TGCGCCAGCAGCATGGACAGGGGCAATCAGCCCCAGCATTTT
-	TRBV29-1	-	TRBJ1-2	CSVTGEINYGYTF	TGCAGCGTGACGGGGGAAATTAACTATGGCTACACCTTC
-	TRBV6-5	-	TRBJ2-7	CASSYSSAYEQYF	TGTGCCAGCAGTTACTCTTCAGCGTACGAGCAGTACTTC
TRBD2	TRBV2	-	TRBJ2-7	CASSGGSGRAYRYEQYF	TGTGCCAGCAGTGGGGGTAGCGGGAGGGCCTACCGCTACGAGCAGTACTTC
-	TRBV9	once	TRBJ2-7	CASSGGGGSSYEQYF	TGTGCCAGCAGCGGGGGGGGCGGAAGCTCCTACGAGCAGTACTTC
-	TRBV19	-	TRBJ2-3	CASSIDFLSYSQYF	TGTGCCAGTAGTATAGACTTCTTAAGTTACTCGCAGTATTTT
TRBD2	TRBV6-6	-	TRBJ2-1	CASSYSYSGIYNEQFF	TGTGCCAGCAGTTACTCGTATAGCGGGATTTACAATGAGCAGTTCTTC
-	TRBV5-4	-	TRBJ2-1	CASSIGTAEQFF	TGTGCCAGCAGCATTGGGACGGCAGAGCAGTTCTTC
-	TRBV19	-	TRBJ2-1	CASSLSAGHFLEQFF	TGTGCCAGTAGTTTATCAGCGGGACATTTTCTTGAGCAGTTCTTC
-	TRBV28	once	TRBJ2-3	CASSLPRDFFTDTQYF	TGTGCCAGCAGTTTACCCAGGGATTTTTTCACAGATACGCAGTATTTT
TRBD2	TRBV4-1	-	TRBJ2-5	CASSLRLAGETQYF	TGCGCCAGCAGCCTAAGACTAGCGGGAGAGACCCAGTACTTC
-	TRBV5-1	few	TRBJ2-7	CASSLMPGNSYEQYF	TGCGCCAGCAGCTTGATGCCGGGGAACTCCTACGAGCAGTACTTC
-	TRBV19	-	TRBJ2-5	CASSVVAEEVGSQETQYF	TGTGCCAGTAGTGTCGTAGCGGAAGAGGTGGGGTCCCAAGAGACCCAGTACTTC
-	TRBV5-4	-	TRBJ2-2	CASSYRSPGELFF	TGTGCCAGCAGCTATAGAAGCCCCGGGGAGCTGTTTTTT
-	TRBV29-1	-	TRBJ1-1	CSVEDSRDTAFF	TGCAGCGTTGAAGACTCGAGAGATACAGCTTTCTTT
TRBD2	TRBV27	-	TRBJ2-1	CASSPGTSGQNEQFF	TGTGCCAGCAGTCCCGGGACTAGCGGTCAAAATGAGCAGTTCTTC
-	TRBV11-3	-	TRBJ2-3	CASSLGDNTDTQYF	TGTGCCAGCAGCTTAGGGGACAACACAGATACGCAGTATTTT
TRBD1	TRBV7-9	-	TRBJ1-1	CASSKTRGKNTEAFF	TGTGCCAGCAGCAAAACCAGGGGGAAGAACACTGAAGCTTTCTTT
-	TRBV30	once	TRBJ2-1	CASHRNGDYNEQFF	TGTGCCTCCCACCGAAACGGCGACTACAATGAGCAGTTCTTC
-	TRBV27	-	TRBJ2-3	CASSESTDTQYF	TGTGCCAGCAGTGAAAGTACAGATACGCAGTATTTT
-	TRBV9	-	TRBJ2-7	CASSVEWGPQTEQYF	TGTGCCAGCAGCGTAGAATGGGGCCCCCAGACTGAGCAGTACTTC
-	TRBV9	-	TRBJ2-1	CASSVDLGSYNEQFF	TGTGCCAGCAGCGTAGACCTAGGCTCCTACAATGAGCAGTTCTTC
TRBD1	TRBV6-5	-	TRBJ1-2	CASSYSAGQDVYGYTF	TGTGCCAGCAGTTACTCGGCGGGACAGGATGTGTACGGCTACACCTTC
TRBD1	TRBV5-1	-	TRBJ1-3	CASSWTGGEGNTIYF	TGCGCCAGCAGCTGGACAGGGGGCGAGGGAAACACCATATATTTT
TRBD1	TRBV28	-	TRBJ2-1	CASSPPDRGRAQFF	TGTGCCAGCAGTCCTCCCGACAGGGGCCGGGCGCAGTTCTTC
-	TRBV5-1	-	TRBJ2-3	CASSFRGGTDTQYF	TGCGCCAGCAGCTTCAGGGGAGGGACAGATACGCAGTATTTT
-	TRBV4-1	-	TRBJ2-1	CASSHFRGQAHDEQFF	TGCGCCAGCAGCCACTTCCGGGGGCAGGCGCACGATGAGCAGTTCTTC